This T cell receptor beta chain is drawn from a study of molecular identifiers for immune sequencing clone quantification. TCRdb re-derived calls from the PCR reads in MiXCR, one entry per CDR3 protein. The data show around 470,000 distinct CDR3 sequences, with around a fifth seen just once and 0.65% to 0.95% held by the top ten. CDR3 length equals 11 residues. In this sample, this clonotype turned up a few times. Compared with germline, one end of the junction differs, possibly owing to a read error. The TCR originated in a human donor in good health. Some libraries in this study had Jurkat cell RNA spiked in. The sample was naive CD8+ T cells from blood, with Jurkat cell RNA spiked in. The subset: FACS-sorted CD8+CD4-CCR7+CD45RA+ naive T cells. The V and J genes are TRBV12-3 or TRBV12-4 and TRBJ2-1; 7 bases agree with TRBD2. CDR3 in DNA: TGTGCCAGCAGTCCTGGGACTATCAAGATCTTC. It yields the protein CASSPGTIKIF.